This is a list of T cell receptor beta chains from one sample in a study of CD8 T cells in ankylosing spondylitis. TCRdb redid the calling of the 5' RACE reads with MiXCR, one entry per CDR3 protein. The top ten clones hold 15% of a sample with approximately 150,000 distinct CDR3 sequences, under 45% of them seen once. The sequenced material came from synovial fluid, either unsorted or a sorted T cell fraction (not recorded which). These receptors came from a male donor with ankylosing spondylitis. Each CDR3 is given with its conserved first and last residue. D genes are given only for firm matches. Clone size is given for some rows only: seen once, a few or many times, or a class if the clone is expanded.

length	size	D	V	J	CDR3	DNA
16	-	-	TRBV28	TRBJ2-7	CASSLCMAGNCYEQYF	TGTGCCAGCAGTTTATGCATGGCAGGGAATTGCTACGAGCAGTACTTC
13	many	-	TRBV6-1	TRBJ2-3	CASSRQVPDTQYF	TGTGCCAGCAGTAGACAGGTCCCAGATACGCAGTATTTT
15	-	-	TRBV7-9	TRBJ2-3	CASSFSLGGEDTQYF	TGTGCCAGCAGCTTTTCCCTGGGCGGGGAGGATACGCAGTATTTT
17	-	TRBD2	TRBV11-3	TRBJ2-1	CASSPRSWREGYNEQFF	TGTGCCAGCAGTCCCCGGTCCTGGCGGGAGGGGTACAATGAGCAGTTCTTC
17	-	-	TRBV4-3	TRBJ1-4	CASSQDDPLSTNEKLFF	TGCGCCAGCAGCCAAGATGACCCCTTATCAACTAATGAAAAACTGTTTTTT
16	-	TRBD2	TRBV5-6	TRBJ2-5	CASSLLWRGGQETQYF	TGTGCCAGCAGCTTGCTTTGGCGGGGGGGTCAAGAGACCCAGTACTTC
15	once	-	TRBV4-3	TRBJ2-1	CASSHGLLPYNEQFF	TGCGCCAGCAGCCATGGACTACTTCCCTACAATGAGCAGTTCTTC
13	few	TRBD1	TRBV5-5	TRBJ2-7	CASSLYRGNEQYF	TGTGCCAGCAGCTTATACAGGGGCAACGAGCAGTACTTC
14	few	TRBD1	TRBV9	TRBJ1-2	CASSRSRDRRGYTF	TGTGCCAGCAGCCGATCCCGGGACAGGAGAGGCTACACCTTC
12	many	-	TRBV6-2/TRBV6-3	TRBJ1-2	CASSPTAYGYTF	TGTGCCAGCAGTCCAACCGCCTATGGCTACACCTTC
15	few	-	TRBV4-2	TRBJ1-6	CASSQGDGSNSPLHF	TGTGCCAGCAGCCAGGGTGACGGGTCAAATTCACCCCTCCACTTT
17	-	TRBD2	TRBV9	TRBJ2-1	CASSVEDSGMDDNEQFF	TGTGCCAGCAGCGTAGAGGATAGCGGGATGGATGACAATGAGCAGTTCTTC
18	-	-	TRBV7-8	TRBJ2-7	CASSFGPKLAEGRYEQYF	TGTGCCAGCAGCTTCGGGCCGAAGTTAGCGGAAGGTCGCTACGAGCAGTACTTC
15	-	TRBD1	TRBV7-2	TRBJ2-7	CASSLVGTGDVEQYF	TGTGCCAGCAGCTTAGTTGGGACAGGGGACGTCGAGCAGTACTTC
16	-	-	TRBV15	TRBJ2-1	CATSRGTPGSYNEQFF	TGTGCCACCAGCAGAGGTACCCCCGGGTCCTACAATGAGCAGTTCTTC
13	few	-	TRBV7-9	TRBJ2-2	CASTDSNTGELFF	TGTGCCAGCACGGACAGCAACACCGGGGAGCTGTTTTTT
15	-	-	TRBV19	TRBJ2-2	CASSLLRRGTGELFF	TGTGCCAGTAGTCTCCTCCGCCGGGGCACCGGGGAGCTGTTTTTT
14	few	TRBD2	TRBV28	TRBJ2-1	CASTPGLAENEQFF	TGTGCCAGCACCCCGGGACTAGCAGAGAATGAGCAGTTCTTC
13	-	-	TRBV6-1	TRBJ1-2	CASSVTAYYGYTF	TGTGCCAGCAGTGTGACAGCCTACTATGGCTACACCTTC
15	many	TRBD2	TRBV27	TRBJ2-1	CASSFSGSVYNEQFF	TGTGCCAGCAGTTTTAGCGGGAGCGTCTACAATGAGCAGTTCTTC
14	-	TRBD2	TRBV12-3/TRBV12-4	TRBJ2-5	CASSLSEGGETQYF	TGTGCCAGCAGTTTATCGGAGGGAGGGGAGACCCAGTACTTC
14	few	TRBD2	TRBV7-9	TRBJ2-2	CASSVGTRPGELFF	TGTGCCAGCAGCGTCGGGACTAGACCCGGGGAGCTGTTTTTT
17	few	TRBD1	TRBV12-3/TRBV12-4	TRBJ2-4	CASSPRGQGWWKNIQYF	TGTGCCAGCAGTCCGAGGGGACAGGGGTGGTGGAAAAACATTCAGTACTTC
14	-	-	TRBV4-1	TRBJ2-7	CASSQGLGDYEQYF	TGCGCCAGCAGCCAAGGTCTTGGGGATTACGAGCAGTACTTC
11	few	-	TRBV20-1	TRBJ2-7	CSAPRGYEQYF	TGCAGTGCTCCCCGGGGCTACGAGCAGTACTTC
15	many	-	TRBV10-3	TRBJ2-5	CATARVERGQETQYF	TGTGCCACTGCCCGGGTAGAGCGCGGCCAAGAGACCCAGTACTTC
15	many	TRBD1	TRBV3-1	TRBJ2-3	CASSRLQGEEDTQYF	TGTGCCAGCAGCCGGTTACAGGGGGAGGAAGATACGCAGTATTTT
14	-	-	TRBV9	TRBJ1-1	CASSVGQRNTEAFF	TGTGCCAGCAGCGTAGGTCAGAGGAACACTGAAGCTTTCTTT
20	few	-	TRBV6-4	TRBJ2-7	CASKLVSLESGGTTFYEQYF	TGTGCCAGCAAGCTGGTCTCGTTGGAGTCTGGTGGCACCACGTTCTACGAGCAGTACTTC
14	-	-	TRBV7-3	TRBJ2-1	CASSPWGAGDEQFF	TGTGCCAGCAGCCCGTGGGGGGCCGGGGACGAGCAGTTCTTC
13	-	-	TRBV5-1	TRBJ1-4	CASSPPDSEKLFF	TGCGCCAGCAGCCCTCCAGACAGTGAAAAACTGTTTTTT
13	few	-	TRBV6-2/TRBV6-3	TRBJ2-3	CASSYVREDTQYF	TGTGCCAGCAGTTACGTCCGAGAAGATACGCAGTATTTT
14	many	TRBD1	TRBV20-1	TRBJ2-7	CSARVGGQDYEQYF	TGCAGTGCTAGAGTAGGGGGCCAAGACTACGAGCAGTACTTC
14	-	-	TRBV12-3/TRBV12-4	TRBJ2-3	CASSSIVSTDTQYF	TGTGCCAGCAGTTCCATAGTGAGCACAGATACGCAGTATTTT
15	many	-	TRBV27	TRBJ1-1	CASSLESRLSTEAFF	TGTGCCAGCAGTTTAGAATCCAGATTAAGCACTGAAGCTTTCTTT
16	few	-	TRBV9	TRBJ2-7	CASSPTTGYNSYEQYF	TGTGCCAGCAGCCCTACTACAGGGTACAACTCCTACGAGCAGTACTTC
15	-	-	TRBV18	TRBJ1-2	CASSPAGGTNYGYTF	TGTGCCAGCTCACCAGCGGGCGGCACCAACTATGGCTACACCTTC
14	-	-	TRBV7-2	TRBJ2-1	CASSSTPYGREQFF	TGTGCCAGCAGCTCCACCCCCTATGGGCGCGAGCAGTTCTTC
14	many	-	TRBV7-2	TRBJ2-3	CASSLDGPLDTQYF	TGTGCCAGCAGCTTAGATGGGCCCCTGGATACGCAGTATTTT
22	few	-	TRBV10-3	TRBJ2-5	CAISEPRGLAGGPPTYQETQYF	TGTGCCATCAGTGAGCCCCGGGGGCTGGCGGGCGGGCCCCCTACATACCAAGAGACCCAGTACTTC
13	few	-	TRBV4-1	TRBJ2-5	CASSQAFSETQYF	TGCGCCAGCAGCCAAGCTTTCTCAGAGACCCAGTACTTC
14	few	TRBD2	TRBV11-3	TRBJ2-7	CASSSGLDGYEQYF	TGTGCCAGCAGCTCGGGACTAGATGGTTACGAGCAGTACTTC
19	-	-	TRBV11-2	TRBJ2-7	CASSLVGPRGGPHLYEQYF	TGTGCCAGCAGCTTAGTTGGTCCGAGAGGGGGACCGCACCTCTACGAGCAGTACTTC
16	once	TRBD2	TRBV20-1	TRBJ2-7	CSASGLAGENVYEQYF	TGCAGTGCCTCAGGACTAGCGGGGGAGAACGTCTACGAGCAGTACTTC
18	few	TRBD2	TRBV4-3	TRBJ2-7	CASSPRLAGLPSSYEQYF	TGCGCCAGCAGCCCGCGGCTAGCGGGACTACCGAGCTCCTACGAGCAGTACTTC
13	large	-	TRBV2	TRBJ2-3	CASRGDNTDTQYF	TGTGCCAGCAGGGGGGACAACACAGATACGCAGTATTTT
15	-	-	TRBV6-2/TRBV6-3	TRBJ2-7	CASSPSRHGLDEQYF	TGTGCCAGCAGTCCCTCGCGACATGGGCTGGACGAGCAGTACTTC
13	few	-	TRBV2	TRBJ1-1	CASTARVGDGAFF	TGTGCCAGCACCGCCCGGGTAGGGGATGGGGCTTTCTTT
15	many	TRBD2	TRBV2	TRBJ2-5	CASLLARLNQETQYF	TGTGCCAGCCTACTAGCGCGGTTAAACCAAGAGACCCAGTACTTC
14	-	-	TRBV9	TRBJ2-7	CASSVAEITYEQYF	TGTGCCAGCAGCGTAGCCGAAATCACGTACGAGCAGTACTTC
13	-	TRBD2	TRBV6-5	TRBJ2-7	CASSYAGDSEQYF	TGTGCCAGCAGTTACGCGGGAGACAGCGAGCAGTACTTC
16	few	TRBD1	TRBV12-3/TRBV12-4	TRBJ2-5	CASSYTGDPLQETQYF	TGTGCCAGCAGTTACACAGGGGACCCCCTCCAAGAGACCCAGTACTTC
13	few	-	TRBV12-3/TRBV12-4	TRBJ2-1	CASSLAPLNEQFF	TGTGCCAGCAGTTTGGCCCCCCTCAATGAGCAGTTCTTC
17	few	-	TRBV7-8	TRBJ2-7	CASSLVHPGEVSYEQYF	TGTGCCAGCAGCTTAGTCCACCCGGGGGAGGTTTCCTACGAGCAGTACTTC
14	-	-	TRBV3-1	TRBJ2-7	CASSQAGLPYEQYF	TGTGCCAGCAGCCAGGCCGGGCTTCCCTACGAGCAGTACTTC
13	few	-	TRBV20-1	TRBJ2-7	CSARGALSYEQYF	TGCAGTGCTAGAGGGGCGCTGTCCTACGAGCAGTACTTC
13	-	-	TRBV6-1	TRBJ1-2	CASSEMENYGYTF	TGTGCCAGCAGTGAAATGGAAAACTATGGCTACACCTTC
14	-	TRBD1	TRBV10-3	TRBJ1-2	CAINSGDRGHGYTF	TGTGCCATCAATTCGGGGGACAGGGGGCATGGCTACACCTTC